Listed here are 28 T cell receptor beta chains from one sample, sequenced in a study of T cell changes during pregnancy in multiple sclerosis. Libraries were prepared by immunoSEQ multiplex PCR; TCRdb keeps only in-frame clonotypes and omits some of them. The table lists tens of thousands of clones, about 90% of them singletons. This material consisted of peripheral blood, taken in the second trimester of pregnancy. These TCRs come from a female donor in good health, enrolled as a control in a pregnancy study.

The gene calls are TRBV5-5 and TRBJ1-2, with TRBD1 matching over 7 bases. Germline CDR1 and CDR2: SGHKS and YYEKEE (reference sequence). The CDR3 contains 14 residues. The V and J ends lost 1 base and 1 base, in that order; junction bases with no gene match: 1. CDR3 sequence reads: CASSLTGVNYGYTF. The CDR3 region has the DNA TGTGCCAGCAGCTTGACAGGGGTTAACTATGGCTACACCTTC.

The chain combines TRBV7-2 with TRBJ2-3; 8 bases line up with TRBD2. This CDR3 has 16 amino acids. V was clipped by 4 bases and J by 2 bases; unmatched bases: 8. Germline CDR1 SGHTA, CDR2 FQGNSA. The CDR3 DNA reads TGTGCCAGCAGCTCCATATGGCGGGAGGACACAGATACGCAGTATTTT. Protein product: CASSSIWREDTDTQYF.

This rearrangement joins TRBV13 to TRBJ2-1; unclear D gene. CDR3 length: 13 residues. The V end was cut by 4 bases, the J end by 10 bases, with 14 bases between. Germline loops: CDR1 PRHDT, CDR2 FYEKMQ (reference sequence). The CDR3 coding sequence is TGTGCCAGCAGCTCCCGACTGACCCGGGAGCAGTTCTTC. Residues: CASSSRLTREQFF.

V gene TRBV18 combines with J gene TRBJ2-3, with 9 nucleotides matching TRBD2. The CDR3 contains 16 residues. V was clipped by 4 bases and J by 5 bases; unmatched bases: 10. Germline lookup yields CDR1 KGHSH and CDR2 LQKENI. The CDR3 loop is CASSRSSGAAQDTQYF. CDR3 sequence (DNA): TGTGCCAGCTCACGATCTAGCGGGGCGGCACAAGATACGCAGTATTTT.

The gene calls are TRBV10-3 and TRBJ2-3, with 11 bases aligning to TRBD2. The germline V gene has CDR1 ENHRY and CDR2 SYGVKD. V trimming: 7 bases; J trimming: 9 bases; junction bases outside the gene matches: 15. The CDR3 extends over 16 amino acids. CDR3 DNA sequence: TGTGCCATCACCAACCGGACTAGCGGGTCGCTAGGGACGCAGTATTTT. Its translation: CAITNRTSGSLGTQYF.

CDR3 amino acids: CASTTTRGANVLTF. The CDR3 DNA follows: TGTGCCAGTACGACAACTCGGGGGGCCAACGTCCTGACTTTC. This sequence joins TRBV19 and TRBJ2-6; no clear D. The CDR3 has 14 amino acids. CDR1 is LNHDA, CDR2 SQIVND, per germline (reference sequence). V dropped 7 bases and J dropped 4 bases, with 11 bases sitting between them. Drawing the rest from reference TRBV19 and TRBJ2-6, the complete variable domain is DGGITQSPKYLFRKEGQNVTLSCEQNLNHDAMYWYRQDPGQGLRLIYYSQIVNDFQKGDIAEGYSVSREKKESFPLTVTSAQKNPTAFYLCASTTTRGANVLTFGAGSRLTVL.

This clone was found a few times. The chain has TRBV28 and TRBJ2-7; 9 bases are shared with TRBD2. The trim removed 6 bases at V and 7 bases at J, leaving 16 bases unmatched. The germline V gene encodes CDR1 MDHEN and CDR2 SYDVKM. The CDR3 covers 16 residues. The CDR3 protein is CASRAPSAGGFGEQYF. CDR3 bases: TGTGCCAGCAGAGCACCTTCGGCGGGAGGGTTTGGAGAGCAGTACTTC. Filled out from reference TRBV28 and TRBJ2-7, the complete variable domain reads DVKVTQSSRYLVKRTGEKVFLECVQDMDHENMFWYRQDPGLGLRLIYFSYDVKMKEKGDIPEGYSVSREKKERFSLILESASTNQTSMYLCASRAPSAGGFGEQYFGPGTRLTVT.

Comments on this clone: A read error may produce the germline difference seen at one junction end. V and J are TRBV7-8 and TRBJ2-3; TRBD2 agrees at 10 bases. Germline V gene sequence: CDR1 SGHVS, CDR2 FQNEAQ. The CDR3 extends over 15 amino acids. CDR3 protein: CASSLAGVPEGGQYF. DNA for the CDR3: TGTGCCAGCAGCCTAGCGGGGGTACCAGAAGGGGGGCAGTATTTT.

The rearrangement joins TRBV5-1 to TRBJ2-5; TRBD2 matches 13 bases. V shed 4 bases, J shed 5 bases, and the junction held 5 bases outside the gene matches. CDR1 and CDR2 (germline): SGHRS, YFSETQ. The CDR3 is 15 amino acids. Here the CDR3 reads CASSRGLAGWETQYF. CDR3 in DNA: TGCGCCAGCAGCCGGGGACTAGCGGGATGGGAGACCCAGTACTTC.

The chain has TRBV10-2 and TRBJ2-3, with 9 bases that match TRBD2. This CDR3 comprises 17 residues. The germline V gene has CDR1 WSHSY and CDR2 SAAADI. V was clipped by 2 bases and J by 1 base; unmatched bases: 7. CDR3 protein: CASSERLAGRRTDTQYF. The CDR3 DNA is TGCGCCAGCAGTGAGAGGCTAGCGGGGAGACGCACAGATACGCAGTATTTT.

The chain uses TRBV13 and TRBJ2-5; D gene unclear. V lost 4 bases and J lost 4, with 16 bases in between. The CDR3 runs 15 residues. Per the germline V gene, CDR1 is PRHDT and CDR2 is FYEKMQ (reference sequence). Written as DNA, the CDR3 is TGTGCCAGCAGCTCTAGACCCGCCGTTTTAGAGACCCAGTACTTC. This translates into CASSSRPAVLETQYF.

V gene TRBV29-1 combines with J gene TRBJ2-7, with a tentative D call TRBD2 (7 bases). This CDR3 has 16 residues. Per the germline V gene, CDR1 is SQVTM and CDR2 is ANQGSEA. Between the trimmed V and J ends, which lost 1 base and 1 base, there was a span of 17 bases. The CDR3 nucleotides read TGCAGCGTTGAAGGGTTAGGGGGGAGGGGATCCTACGAGCAGTACTTC. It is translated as CSVEGLGGRGSYEQYF.

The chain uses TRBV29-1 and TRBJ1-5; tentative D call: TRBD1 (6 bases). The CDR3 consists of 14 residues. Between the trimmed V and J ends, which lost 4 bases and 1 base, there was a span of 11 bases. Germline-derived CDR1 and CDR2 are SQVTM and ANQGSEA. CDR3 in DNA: TGCAGCGTTGTCACAGGACAGAGCAATCAGCCCCAGCATTTT. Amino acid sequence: CSVVTGQSNQPQHF.

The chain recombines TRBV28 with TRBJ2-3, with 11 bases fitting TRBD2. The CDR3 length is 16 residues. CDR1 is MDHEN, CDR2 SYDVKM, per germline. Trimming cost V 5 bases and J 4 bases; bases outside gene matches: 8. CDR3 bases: TGTGCCAGCAGTCAAAAACTAGCGGGAGAGTCAGATACGCAGTATTTT. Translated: CASSQKLAGESDTQYF.

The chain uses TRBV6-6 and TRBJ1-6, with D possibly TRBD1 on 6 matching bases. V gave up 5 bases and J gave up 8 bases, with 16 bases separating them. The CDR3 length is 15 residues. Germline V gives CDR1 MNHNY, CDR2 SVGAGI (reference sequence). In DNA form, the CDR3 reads TGTGCCAGCAGTCCAAACAGGGCTAAGGATTCACCCCTCCACTTT. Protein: CASSPNRAKDSPLHF.

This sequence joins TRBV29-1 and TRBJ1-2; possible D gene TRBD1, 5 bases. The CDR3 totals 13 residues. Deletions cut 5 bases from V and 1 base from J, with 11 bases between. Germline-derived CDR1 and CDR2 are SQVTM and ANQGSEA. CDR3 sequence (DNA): TGCAGCGTTCAAGGGGCCATTAACTATGGCTACACCTTC. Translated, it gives CSVQGAINYGYTF. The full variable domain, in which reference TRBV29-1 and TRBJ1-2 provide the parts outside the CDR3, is SAVISQKPSRDICQRGTSLTIQCQVDSQVTMMFWYRQQPGQSLTLIATANQGSEATYESGFVIDKFPISRPNLTFSTLTVSNMSPEDSSIYLCSVQGAINYGYTFGSGTRLTVV.

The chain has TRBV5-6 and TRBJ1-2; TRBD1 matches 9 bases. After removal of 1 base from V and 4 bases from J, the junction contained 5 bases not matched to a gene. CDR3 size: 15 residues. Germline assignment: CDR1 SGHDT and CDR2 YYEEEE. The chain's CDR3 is CASSLIGQGSYGYTF. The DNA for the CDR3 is TGTGCCAGCAGCTTGATTGGACAGGGGTCCTATGGCTACACCTTC.

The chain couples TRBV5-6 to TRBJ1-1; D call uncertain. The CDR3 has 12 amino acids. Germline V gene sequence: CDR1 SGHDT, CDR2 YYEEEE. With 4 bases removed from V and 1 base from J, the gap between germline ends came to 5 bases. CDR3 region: CASSLANTEAFF. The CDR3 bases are TGTGCCAGCAGCCTAGCGAACACTGAAGCTTTCTTT.

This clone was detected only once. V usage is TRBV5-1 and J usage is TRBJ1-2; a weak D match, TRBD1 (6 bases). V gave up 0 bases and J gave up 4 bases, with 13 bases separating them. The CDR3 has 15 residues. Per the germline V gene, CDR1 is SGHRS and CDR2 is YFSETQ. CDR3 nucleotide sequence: TGCGCCAGCAGCTTGGACGGGGGGCGTCTCTATGGCTACACCTTC. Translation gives CASSLDGGRLYGYTF.

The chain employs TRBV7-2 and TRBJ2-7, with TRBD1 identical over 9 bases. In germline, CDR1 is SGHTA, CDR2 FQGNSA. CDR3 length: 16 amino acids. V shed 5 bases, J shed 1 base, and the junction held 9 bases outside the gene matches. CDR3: CASSREPGQGSYEQYF. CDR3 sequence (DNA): TGTGCCAGCAGCCGGGAGCCGGGACAGGGTTCCTACGAGCAGTACTTC.

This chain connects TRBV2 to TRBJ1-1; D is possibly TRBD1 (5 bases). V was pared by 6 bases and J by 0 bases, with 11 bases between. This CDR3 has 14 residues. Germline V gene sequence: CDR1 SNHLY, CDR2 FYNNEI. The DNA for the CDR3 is TGTGCCAGCAGCGGTTTGACAGTGAACACTGAAGCTTTCTTT. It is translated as CASSGLTVNTEAFF.

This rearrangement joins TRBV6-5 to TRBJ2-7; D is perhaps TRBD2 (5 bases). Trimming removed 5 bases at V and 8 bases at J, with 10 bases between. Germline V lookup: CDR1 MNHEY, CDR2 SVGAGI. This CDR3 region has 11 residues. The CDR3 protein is CASSEGPKQYF. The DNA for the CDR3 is TGTGCCAGCAGTGAGGGCCCCAAGCAGTACTTC.

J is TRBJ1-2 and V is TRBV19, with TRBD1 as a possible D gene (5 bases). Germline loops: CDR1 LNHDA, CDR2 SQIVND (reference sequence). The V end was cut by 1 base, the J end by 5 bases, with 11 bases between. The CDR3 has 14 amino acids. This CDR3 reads CASSIVTGMYGYTF. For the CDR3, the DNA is TGTGCCAGTAGTATAGTAACAGGAATGTATGGCTACACCTTC. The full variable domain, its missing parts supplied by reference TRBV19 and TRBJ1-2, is DGGITQSPKYLFRKEGQNVTLSCEQNLNHDAMYWYRQDPGQGLRLIYYSQIVNDFQKGDIAEGYSVSREKKESFPLTVTSAQKNPTAFYLCASSIVTGMYGYTFGSGTRLTVV.

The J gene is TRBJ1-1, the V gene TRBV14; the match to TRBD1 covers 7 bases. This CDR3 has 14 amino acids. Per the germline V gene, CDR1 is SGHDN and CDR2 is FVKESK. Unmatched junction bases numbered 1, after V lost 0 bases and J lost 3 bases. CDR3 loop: CASSQEQGYTEAFF. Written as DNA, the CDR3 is TGTGCCAGCAGCCAAGAACAGGGGTACACTGAAGCTTTCTTT. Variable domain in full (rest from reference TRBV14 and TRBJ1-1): EAGVTQFPSHSVIEKGQTVTLRCDPISGHDNLYWYRRVMGKEIKFLLHFVKESKQDESGMPNNRFLAERTGGTYSTLKVQPAELEDSGVYFCASSQEQGYTEAFFGQGTRLTVV.

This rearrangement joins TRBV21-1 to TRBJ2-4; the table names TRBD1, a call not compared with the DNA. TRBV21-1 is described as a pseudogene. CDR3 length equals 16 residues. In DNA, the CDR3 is TGTGCCAGCAGCGTGGGACATACTCTGGGCAAAAACATTCAGTACTTC. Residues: CASSVGHTLGKNIQYF.

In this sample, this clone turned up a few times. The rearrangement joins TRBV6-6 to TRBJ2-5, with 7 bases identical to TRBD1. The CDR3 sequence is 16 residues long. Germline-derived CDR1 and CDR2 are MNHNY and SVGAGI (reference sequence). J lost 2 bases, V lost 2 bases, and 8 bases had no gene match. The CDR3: CASSYGPGGQQETQYF. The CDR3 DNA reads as TGTGCCAGCAGTTACGGGCCAGGGGGACAGCAAGAGACCCAGTACTTC.

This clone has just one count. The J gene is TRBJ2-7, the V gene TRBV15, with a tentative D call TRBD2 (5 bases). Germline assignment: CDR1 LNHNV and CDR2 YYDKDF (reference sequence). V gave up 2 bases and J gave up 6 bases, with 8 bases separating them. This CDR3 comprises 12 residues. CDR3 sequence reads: CATSRREGEQYF. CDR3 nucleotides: TGTGCCACCAGCAGACGAGAGGGCGAGCAGTACTTC. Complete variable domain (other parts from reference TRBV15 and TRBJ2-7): DAMVIQNPRYQVTQFGKPVTLSCSQTLNHNVMYWYQQKSSQAPKLLFHYYDKDFNNEADTPDNFQSRRPNTSFCFLDIRSPGLGDTAMYLCATSRREGEQYFGPGTRLTVT.

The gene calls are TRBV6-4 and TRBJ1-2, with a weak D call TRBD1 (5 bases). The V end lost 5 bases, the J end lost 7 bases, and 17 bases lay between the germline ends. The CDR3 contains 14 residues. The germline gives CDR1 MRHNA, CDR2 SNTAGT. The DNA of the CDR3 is TGTGCCAGCAGTCGCTCCCCGGACGGGGGTGGCTACACCTTC. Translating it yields CASSRSPDGGGYTF.